This TCR beta chain was captured by sequencing in a study of response to subunit inactivated influenza vaccine. Whole-study findings and limits: There was a suggestion from the authors that each seasonal influenza vaccination recruits few new T cells.

There are many counts of this clonotype. Its specificity is unknown. The CDR3 totals 17 residues. Germline CDR1 MGHDK, CDR2 SYGVNS. The V and J ends lost 4 bases and 0 bases, in that order; junction bases with no gene match: 8. TCRdb analysed the RT-PCR reads with MiXCR anew, one entry per CDR3 protein. The profile covers fewer than 400,000 distinct CDR3 sequences, with just over 20% appearing a single time and about 10% taken by the ten largest. Sequencing was performed on PBMCs from blood, taken 21 months after vaccination. This TCR came from a man aged 45 to 70 who received an inactivated influenza vaccine. The chain joins TRBV25-1 to TRBJ1-3; 8 positions match TRBD1. Here the CDR3 DNA reads TGTGCCAGCAGTGCGCGGACAGGGAGGGGCTCTGGAAACACCATATATTTT. Translation gives CASSARTGRGSGNTIYF.